What follows are 21 T cell receptor beta chains derived from one specimen sequenced in a study of cytomegalovirus exposure and HLA in healthy donors. In the PCR, 60 Vbeta and 13 Jbeta primers were used. The assay was immunoSEQ multiplex PCR, and TCRdb's table has in-frame clones only and misses some. Of some 97,000 clones in the sample, 79% were seen once. Sequencing was performed on PBMCs. The origin of the receptors is a female donor in good health and CMV-seropositive.

V and J are TRBV18 and TRBJ2-5; TRBD1 matches 7 bases. The J call is doubtful: the DNA matches TRBJ2-7 better. Germline CDR1 reads KGHSH; CDR2 reads LQKENI. CDR3 length: 14 residues. CDR3 bases: TGTGCCAGCTCACCGAGACAGGGATCCTACGAGCAGTACTTC. Translation gives CASSPRQGSYEQYF.

With regard to this clone: Its ends do not fully match the called genes, so a read error is possible. The genes are TRBV7-9 and TRBJ1-1; D is possibly TRBD1 (6 bases). The CDR3 consists of 13 residues. Germline values: CDR1 SEHNR, CDR2 FQNEAQ (reference sequence). The CDR3 DNA reads TGTTCCAGCAGCTTAGCAGGGGTCACTGAAGCTTTCTTT. Its protein is CSSSLAGVTEAFF.

The chain employs TRBV2 and TRBJ1-2, with 9 nucleotides matching TRBD1. Trimming cost V 7 bases and J 4 bases; bases outside gene matches: 7. Germline lookup yields CDR1 SNHLY and CDR2 FYNNEI. This CDR3 contains 14 residues. The CDR3 region has the DNA TGTGCCAGCATCAGGACAGGGGCTGCCTATGGCTACACCTTC. Protein: CASIRTGAAYGYTF.

The chain couples TRBV7-9 to TRBJ2-1; 9 bases are a match to TRBD2. With 6 bases clipped from V and 1 base from J, the junction kept 4 bases outside the gene matches. CDR3 length equals 15 residues. Germline CDR1 reads SEHNR; CDR2 reads FQNEAQ (reference sequence). The CDR3 DNA reads TGTGCCAGCAGAGAGCTAGCGGGGTCCTACAATGAGCAGTTCTTC. Its protein product is CASRELAGSYNEQFF.

The CDR3 reads CASSSEVREQYF. The CDR3, as DNA: TGTGCCAGCAGTTCAGAAGTGAGGGAGCAGTACTTC. J is TRBJ2-7 and V is TRBV2; no clear D. Looked up from germline, CDR1 is SNHLY and CDR2 is FYNNEI. Trimming stripped 5 bases from V and 7 bases from J, with 12 bases between. The CDR3 is 12 amino acids.

On this clone itself: Germline and junction disagree at one end, which may indicate a read error. The CDR3 nucleotides read TGTGCCAGTAGTATCTCTGCTGGGGCCAACGGCCTGACTTTC. Residues: CASSISAGANGLTF. The genes are TRBV19 and TRBJ2-6, with D maybe TRBD1 (5 bases). From germline, CDR1 is LNHDA and CDR2 SQIVND (reference sequence). This CDR3 is built from 14 residues.

The rearrangement joins TRBV18 to TRBJ2-1, with D hard to call. Germline V gives CDR1 KGHSH, CDR2 LQKENI. Trimming cost V 3 bases and J 8 bases, with 11 bases left between them. The CDR3 consists of 13 residues. The CDR3 loop reads CASSPLVVDEQFF. The CDR3 DNA is TGTGCCAGCTCACCTTTGGTAGTCGATGAGCAGTTCTTC.

This clone has a handful of counts. The chain joins TRBV6-6 to TRBJ1-5; 10 nucleotides align to TRBD1. This CDR3 comprises 16 residues. The ends lost 0 bases at V and 6 bases at J; junction bases unmatched: 5. Germline CDR1 reads MNHNY; CDR2 reads SVGAGI (reference sequence). Written as DNA, the CDR3 is TGTGCCAGCAGTTACTCCGACAGGGGGCCGATTCAGCCCCAGCATTTT. Protein sequence: CASSYSDRGPIQPQHF.

This clone has only a few counts. The junction shows a germline mismatch at one end, possibly a read error. The chain joins TRBV7-9 to TRBJ1-5, with D perhaps matching TRBD1 (6 bases). The length of the CDR3 is 15 residues. Looked up from germline, CDR1 is SEHNR and CDR2 is FQNEAQ (reference sequence). The CDR3 here is CSSSLAGDSNQPQHF. For the CDR3, the DNA is TGTTCCAGCAGCTTAGCAGGGGATAGCAATCAGCCCCAGCATTTT.

The chain is built from TRBV11-3 and TRBJ2-1, with 12 bases aligning to TRBD2. This CDR3 is built from 18 residues. The germline V gene encodes CDR1 SGHNT and CDR2 YENEEA. V lost 1 base to trimming and J lost 9 bases; unmatched junction nucleotides: 13. Here the CDR3 reads CASSLASRTSGKMSEQFF. The DNA for the CDR3 is TGTGCCAGCAGCTTAGCCTCCAGGACTAGCGGGAAGATGAGTGAGCAGTTCTTC.

The chain joins TRBV5-6 to TRBJ1-2; D gene unclear. This CDR3 is built from 15 residues. V dropped 0 bases and J dropped 2 bases, with 11 bases sitting between them. Per germline, CDR1 SGHDT and CDR2 YYEEEE. In nucleotides, the CDR3 is TGTGCCAGCAGCTTGGGCCCCGGCGGGAACTATGGCTACACCTTC. It is translated as CASSLGPGGNYGYTF.

J is TRBJ2-1 and V is TRBV5-1; no definite D call. Trimming stripped 0 bases from V and 0 bases from J, with 7 bases between. CDR3 length: 15 amino acids. Germline values: CDR1 SGHRS, CDR2 YFSETQ. CDR3 DNA sequence: TGCGCCAGCAGCTTGGGACTTTCCTCCTACAATGAGCAGTTCTTC. Amino acid sequence: CASSLGLSSYNEQFF.

The rearrangement uses TRBV5-1 and TRBJ2-5; TRBD2 agrees at 12 bases. The end of the DNA is better explained by TRBJ2-7, so the J call may be wrong. CDR1 is SGHRS and CDR2 is YFSETQ in the germline V gene. The CDR3 spans 18 residues. DNA for the CDR3: TGCGCCAGCAGCTTGAATCTAGCGGGAGGGACTAAAACCTACGAGCAGTACTTC. Its protein is CASSLNLAGGTKTYEQYF.

The chain carries TRBV30 and TRBJ2-3, with a weak D call TRBD2 (6 bases). Trimming stripped 6 bases from V and 5 bases from J, with 15 bases between. The CDR3 length is 13 residues. Germline CDR1 and CDR2: GTSNPN and SVGIG (reference sequence). CDR3 sequence reads: CACGASERDTQYF. For the CDR3, the DNA is TGTGCCTGTGGAGCTAGCGAAAGAGATACGCAGTATTTT.

The chain employs TRBV7-6 and TRBJ1-5; 11 bases line up with TRBD1. J lost 6 bases, V lost 5 bases, and 6 bases had no gene match. There are 15 residues in the CDR3. From germline, CDR1 is SGHVS and CDR2 FNYEAQ. The CDR3 DNA sequence: TGTGCCAGCAGCCCCGGACAGGGGGCTACTCAGCCCCAGCATTTT. Protein: CASSPGQGATQPQHF.

About this clone itself: One junction end disagrees with the germline gene, perhaps due to a read error. This chain uses TRBV7-9 with TRBJ2-3; 8 positions agree with TRBD2. The CDR3 is 15 residues long. In germline, CDR1 is SEHNR, CDR2 FQNEAQ (reference sequence). The CDR3 DNA is TGTTCCAGCAGCTTAGCGGGACTAGATTCAGATACGCAGTATTTT. Translating it yields CSSSLAGLDSDTQYF.

This rearrangement joins TRBV15 to TRBJ2-5; a weak D match, TRBD2 (6 bases). The CDR3 is 17 amino acids. Germline values: CDR1 LNHNV, CDR2 YYDKDF (reference sequence). Trimming removed 3 bases at V and 2 bases at J, with 19 bases between. The DNA for the CDR3 is TGTGCCACCAGCAGGGACTGGGGTAGCGGCATACAAGAGACCCAGTACTTC. This gives the protein CATSRDWGSGIQETQYF.

The chain couples TRBV9 to TRBJ2-1; 12 bases fit TRBD2. The CDR3 is 16 residues long. From germline, CDR1 is SGDLS and CDR2 YYNGEE. V shed 0 bases, J shed 6 bases, and the junction held 4 bases outside the gene matches. CDR3 in DNA: TGTGCCAGCAGCGTAGCGCTAGCGGGGGGGCCCAATGAGCAGTTCTTC. Encoded protein: CASSVALAGGPNEQFF.

This chain connects TRBV4-3 to TRBJ1-4; 9 nucleotides agree with TRBD1. The germline V gene has CDR1 LGHNA and CDR2 YSLEER. The CDR3 is 16 residues long. V lost 3 bases, J lost 7 bases, and 9 bases stayed unmatched. In nucleotides, the CDR3 is TGCGCCAGCAGCCAGGGAGCGGACAGGGGAGGTGAAAAACTGTTTTTT. This sequence encodes CASSQGADRGGEKLFF.

The chain joins TRBV30 to TRBJ1-5; D unresolved. Trimming stripped 0 bases from V and 4 bases from J, with 4 bases between. Germline CDR1 is GTSNPN and CDR2 is SVGIG (reference sequence). The CDR3 spans 12 residues. The CDR3 loop reads CAWSVPNQPQHF. The CDR3 nucleotides are TGTGCCTGGAGTGTCCCAAATCAGCCCCAGCATTTT.

The CDR3 here is CASSIRGQETQYF. Written as DNA, the CDR3 is TGTGCCAGCAGCATCAGGGGACAAGAGACCCAGTACTTC. The gene calls are TRBV7-7 and TRBJ2-5; a weak D match, TRBD1 (6 bases). The ends were cut back, 5 bases at V and 2 bases at J, with 9 bases in the middle. CDR3 length equals 13 residues. Germline assignment: CDR1 SSHAT and CDR2 FNYEAQ (reference sequence). Filled out from reference TRBV7-7 and TRBJ2-5, the complete variable domain reads GAGVSQSPRYKVTKRGQDVTLRCDPISSHATLYWYQQALGQGPEFLTYFNYEAQPDKSGLPSDRFSAERPEGSISTLTIQRTEQRDSAMYRCASSIRGQETQYFGPGTRLLVL.